This T cell receptor (beta chain) was sequenced for a study of T cell responses to AZD1222 COVID-19 vaccine. Study-wide results and limits: The donors showed a predominance of white British ancestry and of females, with possible underestimation of clonal diversity.

Germline V lookup: CDR1 MNHEY, CDR2 SVGAGI. The CDR3 contains 13 residues. V shed 6 bases and J shed 1 base, with 9 bases lying between them. Comments on this clone: Its antigen is as yet unknown.

The table came from immunoSEQ multiplex PCR; TCRdb's copy has only in-frame clones and leaves some out. The sample has roughly 180,000 clones, 94% seen once. The V gene is TRBV6-5, the J gene TRBJ1-1; no definite D call. The specimen was peripheral blood, collected on day 0 of AZD1222 vaccination. This sequence originates from an adult in good health. The CDR3 loop is CASSDTWNTEAFF. CDR3 nucleotide sequence: TGTGCCAGCAGCGACACATGGAACACTGAAGCTTTCTTT.